Described below is a single TCR beta chain sequence and its context. Its antigen is still unknown. These data come from a study of OX40 agonist ivuxolimab in advanced cancers. Findings of the study overall: Fewer expanded clones were found on average in CD4+ than in CD8+ T cells. Some patients without response likewise showed low normalized clonal expansion.

No patient had autoimmune disease or received systemic immunosuppression. The timepoints at which blood was sampled were baseline, cycle 4 day 1, and cycle 7 day 1. TCRdb's table, derived via immunoSEQ multiplex PCR, lists solely in-frame clones and lacks some. The repertoire holds tens of thousands of clones, with about 90% as singletons. This CDR3 is built from 15 residues. In germline, CDR1 is MNHEY, CDR2 SMNVEV (reference sequence). Trimming removed 6 bases from V and 6 bases from J, with 21 bases in between. The origin of this receptor is an adult with an advanced solid tumor such as melanoma, head and neck, liver or kidney cancer. This chain links TRBV27 with TRBJ2-7; D not resolved. The sample in question was CD4+ or CD8+ T cells sorted from blood, obtained in a trial of the OX40 agonist ivuxolimab. CDR3 sequence reads: CASSFRGLLLGEQYF. The CDR3 DNA reads TGTGCCAGCAGCTTCCGCGGCCTTCTTCTCGGCGAGCAGTACTTC.